This T cell receptor (beta chain) was retrieved from a study of T cells expressing NK-cell markers. TCRdb reanalyzed the 5' RACE reads, giving one entry per CDR3 protein sequence and no DNA. This repertoire includes about 450,000 distinct CDR3 sequences. Sample: blood T cells: a sorted CD56 or NKG2C T cell subset, CD4+ or CD8+ T cells, or bulk PBMC T cells (not recorded which). This TCR was recovered from a woman between 18 and 70 years old in good health.

The CDR3: CASSFAPSTGGGYTF. This sequence joins TRBV28 and TRBJ1-2; TCRdb indicates TRBD1, and absent DNA this call remains unverified. From germline, CDR1 is MDHEN and CDR2 SYDVKM. This CDR3 region has 15 residues.